Below, one TCR beta chain is given with its context. The CDR3 length is 15 residues. The V gene lost 2 bases and the J gene lost 7 bases, with 15 bases spanning the gap. Germline loops: CDR1 SGDLS, CDR2 YYNGEE. This sample was included in a study of blood T cell repertoires in COVID-19. TCRdb's table, derived via immunoSEQ multiplex PCR, lists solely in-frame clones and lacks some. The table includes under 300,000 clones, about 83% detected once. Specimen: peripheral blood. The TCR sequence derives from a human donor in a cohort sampled during active COVID-19. The genes are TRBV9 and TRBJ2-2; no firm D call. The CDR3 nucleotides read TGTGCCAGCAGCGTTGGTACAGTCAATAACGGGGAGCTGTTTTTT. Translating gives CASSVGTVNNGELFF.